These 30 T cell receptor beta chains were sequenced from one sample in a study of blood T cells in healthy people across ages. Using a J-beta primer mix together with a sample-barcoded 5' primer, a second PCR was run for roughly 6 to 12 cycles. TCRdb called the 5' RACE reads again in MiXCR, with one record for every CDR3 protein. The table lists 700,000 to 850,000 distinct CDR3 sequences, roughly 40% of them singletons. The sample taken for sequencing was blood. The receptors shown here come from a man in his late teens or twenties in good health.

This clonotype was seen only once. The J gene is TRBJ2-7, the V gene TRBV15, with no clear D. CDR1 is LNHNV and CDR2 is YYDKDF in the germline V gene (reference sequence). Trimming removed 0 bases from V and 2 bases from J, with 11 bases in between. This CDR3 spans 15 amino acids. For the CDR3, the DNA is TGTGCCACCAGCAGAGACAGGTTCAATACCTACGAGCAGTACTTC. This translates into CATSRDRFNTYEQYF. Combining the CDR3 with reference TRBV15 and TRBJ2-7 gives the whole variable domain DAMVIQNPRYQVTQFGKPVTLSCSQTLNHNVMYWYQQKSSQAPKLLFHYYDKDFNNEADTPDNFQSRRPNTSFCFLDIRSPGLGDTAMYLCATSRDRFNTYEQYFGPGTRLTVT.

This clonotype was observed many times. This chain connects TRBV12-3 or TRBV12-4 to TRBJ2-3; D possibly corresponds to TRBD2 (6 bases). Trimming pared 5 bases from V and 0 bases from J, leaving 12 bases between. CDR3 length equals 15 residues. The CDR3 DNA reads as TGTGCCAGCAGTGGGCGACTAGTCAGCACAGATACGCAGTATTTT. It specifies CASSGRLVSTDTQYF.

The chain employs TRBV4-3 and TRBJ1-1; no definite D call. The germline V gene encodes CDR1 LGHNA and CDR2 YSLEER. Trimming took 0 bases from V and 4 from J, leaving 9 bases between them. The CDR3 runs to 14 residues. The CDR3 region has the DNA TGCGCCAGCAGCCAAGATCAAGGTCTCACTGAAGCTTTCTTT. Amino acids: CASSQDQGLTEAFF.

The chain is built from TRBV14 and TRBJ2-6; D unresolved. CDR3 length equals 14 residues. The V end was cut by 7 bases, the J end by 4 bases, with 11 bases between. Looked up from germline, CDR1 is SGHDN and CDR2 is FVKESK. CDR3 DNA sequence: TGTGCCAGCAAGTCCCGCTTAGGGGCCAACGTCCTGACTTTC. Translated: CASKSRLGANVLTF. Full variable domain (outside the CDR3, taken from reference TRBV14 and TRBJ2-6): EAGVTQFPSHSVIEKGQTVTLRCDPISGHDNLYWYRRVMGKEIKFLLHFVKESKQDESGMPNNRFLAERTGGTYSTLKVQPAELEDSGVYFCASKSRLGANVLTFGAGSRLTVL.

The DNA of the CDR3 is TGTGCCAGCACCCTAGCGGGGGACACTGAAGCTTTCTTT. Its protein product is CASTLAGDTEAFF. The rearrangement links TRBV7-9 to TRBJ1-1, with TRBD1 as a possible D gene (5 bases). This CDR3 region has 13 residues. Germline assignment: CDR1 SEHNR and CDR2 FQNEAQ (reference sequence). Between the trimmed V and J ends, which lost 7 bases and 3 bases, there was a span of 12 bases.

The chain carries TRBV7-2 and TRBJ2-3, with D unclear. Germline V lookup: CDR1 SGHTA, CDR2 FQGNSA. V shed 6 bases and J shed 1 base, with 14 bases lying between them. The CDR3 contains 15 residues. The CDR3 spells CASSPVGHGTDTQYF. Written as DNA, the CDR3 is TGTGCCAGCAGTCCCGTCGGGCACGGCACAGATACGCAGTATTTT. Using reference TRBV7-2 and TRBJ2-3 for the parts outside the CDR3, the full variable domain is GAGVSQSPSNKVTEKGKDVELRCDPISGHTALYWYRQSLGQGLEFLIYFQGNSAPDKSGLPSDRFSAERTGGSVSTLTIQRTQQEDSAVYLCASSPVGHGTDTQYFGPGTRLTVL.

This clonotype came up a few times. The chain couples TRBV20-1 to TRBJ1-2, with 10 bases fitting TRBD1. Germline values: CDR1 DFQATT, CDR2 SNEGSKA (reference sequence). Trimming cost V 5 bases and J 4 bases; bases outside gene matches: 7. The length of the CDR3 is 14 residues. CDR3 residues: CSASRDRGSYGYTF. The CDR3 DNA reads TGCAGTGCTTCTCGGGACAGGGGTTCCTATGGCTACACCTTC.

This clonotype was seen at least ten times. CDR3 sequence reads: CASSQGAGEAKNIQYF. In DNA form, the CDR3 reads TGCGCCAGCAGCCAAGGTGCCGGGGAAGCCAAAAACATTCAGTACTTC. The V and J genes are TRBV4-1 and TRBJ2-4; weak D call: TRBD2 (5 bases). The V end lost 1 base, the J end lost 0 bases, and 10 bases lay between the germline ends. Germline V CDR1 and CDR2: MGHRA, YSYEKL. The CDR3 is made up of 16 amino acids.

The V and J genes are TRBV10-3 and TRBJ2-7, with 7 bases fitting TRBD1. The V segment lost 2 bases and the J segment 4 bases; nucleotides outside the gene matches: 8. The CDR3 covers 15 residues. Germline V CDR1 and CDR2: ENHRY, SYGVKD. The CDR3 spells CAISEPGTDEYEQYF. In DNA form, the CDR3 reads TGTGCCATCAGTGAGCCCGGGACAGATGAGTACGAGCAGTACTTC.

The chain links TRBV2 to TRBJ1-2, with a possible D match to TRBD1 (5 bases). The CDR3 is made up of 13 amino acids. V lost 3 bases to trimming and J lost 5 bases, with 10 bases between them. Germline assignment: CDR1 SNHLY and CDR2 FYNNEI. The CDR3 protein is CASSEVRVYGYTF. The DNA for the CDR3 is TGTGCCAGCAGTGAGGTCAGGGTATATGGCTACACCTTC.

This clonotype was seen once. The chain is built from TRBV6-1 and TRBJ1-5; TRBD1 might be the D (5 bases). The length of the CDR3 is 13 residues. V was shortened by 1 base and J by 5 bases, with 6 bases between the two germline ends. The V gene's germline CDR1 is MNHNS and CDR2 SASEGT. CDR3 DNA sequence: TGTGCCAGCAGTGAAGAAGGGGATCAGCCCCAGCATTTT. Translating it yields CASSEEGDQPQHF.

The chain links TRBV6-6 to TRBJ2-7; maybe TRBD1 (6 bases). Trimming removed 2 bases from V and 5 bases from J, with 13 bases in between. This CDR3 comprises 14 residues. CDR1 is MNHNY, CDR2 SVGAGI, per germline (reference sequence). CDR3 protein: CASSYVQGINEQYF. The CDR3, as DNA: TGTGCCAGCAGTTACGTACAGGGCATAAACGAGCAGTACTTC.

The chain combines TRBV12-3 or TRBV12-4 with TRBJ2-1; 12 nucleotides match TRBD2. The DNA end is a closer match to TRBJ2-7, so the J assignment may be wrong. There are 14 residues in the CDR3. Here the CDR3 DNA reads TGTGCCAGCAGACTAGCGGGGGGCTACAATGAGCAGTACTTC. Its translation: CASRLAGGYNEQYF.

The V gene is TRBV12-3 or TRBV12-4, the J gene TRBJ2-3, with a possible D match to TRBD2 (5 bases). V lost 0 bases and J lost 4, with 14 bases in between. CDR3 size: 16 residues. Written as DNA, the CDR3 is TGTGCCAGCAGTTTAGCTCGAGCGGTGACCGCAGATACGCAGTATTTT. This translates into CASSLARAVTADTQYF.

The chain combines TRBV29-1 with TRBJ2-1; the D gene is possibly TRBD2 (6 bases). Trimming shortened V by 6 bases and J by 7 bases, and 22 bases separated the two germline ends. CDR3 length equals 15 residues. CDR1 SQVTM and CDR2 ANQGSEA come from the germline V gene. Here the CDR3 reads CSVAIGGASGNEQFF. The CDR3 nucleotides read TGCAGCGTCGCAATTGGCGGGGCCTCAGGAAATGAGCAGTTCTTC.

This clonotype was detected once. Possible read error: a much larger clone is one base away. The genes are TRBV7-7 and TRBJ2-1, with 11 bases aligning to TRBD2. Germline CDR1 is SSHAT and CDR2 is FNYEAQ (reference sequence). V dropped 5 bases and J dropped 13; count of bases not matched to a gene: 19. The CDR3 has 17 amino acids. In nucleotides, the CDR3 is TGTGCCAGCAGCGACCGGCCGGGGACTAGCGGTCAAGAGACCCAGTTCTTC. Amino acid sequence: CASSDRPGTSGQETQFF.

J is TRBJ2-7 and V is TRBV5-1; 11 positions match TRBD1. Germline CDR1 and CDR2: SGHRS and YFSETQ. Trimming took 2 bases from V and 1 from J; bases not matched to a gene: 5. The CDR3 has 16 residues. CDR3 protein: CASSFLGQGASYEQYF. DNA for the CDR3: TGCGCCAGCAGCTTCTTAGGACAGGGGGCATCCTACGAGCAGTACTTC.

The CDR3 protein is CASTRAINNSPLHF. In DNA, the CDR3 is TGTGCCAGTACAAGGGCCATTAATAATTCACCCCTCCACTTT. The chain combines TRBV7-6 with TRBJ1-6; D is ambiguous. Trimming cost V 9 bases and J 5 bases, with 14 bases left between them. This CDR3 has 14 amino acids. CDR1 and CDR2 (germline): SGHVS, FNYEAQ.

This clonotype was found a few times. Here the CDR3 DNA reads TGTGCCAGCAGTTACCTAGCGGGACAAAGCTACGAGCAGTACTTC. Its translation is CASSYLAGQSYEQYF. The chain is built from TRBV6-2 or TRBV6-3 and TRBJ2-7, with 9 bases aligning to TRBD2. Looked up from germline, CDR1 is MNHEY and CDR2 is SVGEGT. The CDR3 sequence is 15 residues long. Trimming cost V 2 bases and J 3 bases; bases outside gene matches: 5.

The chain joins TRBV2 to TRBJ2-5, with 8 nucleotides matching TRBD1. With the DNA end fitting TRBJ2-7 better, the J assignment may be wrong. Germline-derived CDR1 and CDR2 are SNHLY and FYNNEI. The length of the CDR3 is 13 residues. The CDR3 spells CASSAQGVGEQYF. The CDR3, as DNA: TGTGCCAGCAGTGCACAGGGGGTTGGCGAGCAGTACTTC.

Notes on this clonotype: Possible read error: a much larger clone is one base away. The V gene is TRBV4-2, the J gene TRBJ2-3; no firm D call. Germline-derived CDR1 and CDR2 are LGHNA and YNFKEQ. This CDR3 contains 15 residues. The CDR3 sequence is CAGSQDTALGDTQYF. The CDR3 nucleotides read TGTGCCGGCAGCCAAGATACGGCCCTAGGGGATACGCAGTATTTT.

The V and J genes are TRBV5-1 and TRBJ2-2, with 15 nucleotides matching TRBD2. CDR3 length: 18 residues. J gave up 1 base and V 3 bases, and 4 bases lay outside the gene matches. CDR1 is SGHRS and CDR2 is YFSETQ in the germline V gene. DNA of the CDR3: TGCGCCAGCAGCTCCGGGACTAGCGGGGGGAAGAACACCGGGGAGCTGTTTTTT. Protein: CASSSGTSGGKNTGELFF. Full variable domain (missing parts from reference TRBV5-1 and TRBJ2-2): KAGVTQTPRYLIKTRGQQVTLSCSPISGHRSVSWYQQTPGQGLQFLFEYFSETQRNKGNFPGRFSGRQFSNSRSEMNVSTLELGDSALYLCASSSGTSGGKNTGELFFGEGSRLTVL.

This clonotype has a handful of counts. The V and J genes are TRBV6-6 and TRBJ2-7; D is undetermined. The CDR3 consists of 15 residues. Germline V gene sequence: CDR1 MNHNY, CDR2 SVGAGI (reference sequence). Trimming pared 0 bases from V and 5 bases from J, leaving 14 bases between. The DNA of the CDR3 is TGTGCCAGCAGTTACTCGTCCGGAGTGATGGACGAGCAGTACTTC. This encodes CASSYSSGVMDEQYF.

This chain connects TRBV10-3 to TRBJ2-1; no reliable D call. Trimming stripped 10 bases from V and 10 bases from J, with 17 bases between. The germline CDR1 and CDR2 sequences are ENHRY and SYGVKD. The CDR3 is 12 residues long. This CDR3 reads CATAAPSYEQFF. CDR3 nucleotide sequence: TGTGCCACCGCAGCCCCGTCCTACGAGCAGTTCTTC.

This clonotype has a handful of counts. The chain uses TRBV27 and TRBJ2-1, with 9 bases aligning to TRBD1. The CDR3 spans 17 residues. The germline V gene encodes CDR1 MNHEY and CDR2 SMNVEV (reference sequence). Trimming removed 0 bases from V and 6 bases from J; junction bases left unmatched: 9. The CDR3 region has the DNA TGTGCCAGCAGTTTATCCCTCCGGGACAGGGTTCGCAATGAGCAGTTCTTC. Translating gives CASSLSLRDRVRNEQFF.

For the CDR3, the DNA is TGCAGTGTAACCGGGAACACTGAAGCTTTCTTT. Its translation is CSVTGNTEAFF. The chain couples TRBV20-1 to TRBJ1-1; D unresolved. This CDR3 comprises 11 residues. The germline V gene encodes CDR1 DFQATT and CDR2 SNEGSKA (reference sequence). V was pared by 7 bases and J by 1 base, with 7 bases between.

The J gene is TRBJ2-2, the V gene TRBV7-2; 9 positions agree with TRBD1. Germline CDR1 and CDR2: SGHTA and FQGNSA. With 5 bases clipped from V and 0 bases from J, the junction kept 4 bases outside the gene matches. The CDR3 covers 16 residues. In DNA form, the CDR3 reads TGTGCCAGCAGCCCTGGGACAGGGTCGAACACCGGGGAGCTGTTTTTT. Encoded protein: CASSPGTGSNTGELFF.

This clonotype appeared a few times. The genes are TRBV5-1 and TRBJ2-5; D could derive from TRBD1 or TRBD2 (6 bases each). The CDR3 covers 19 residues. V was clipped by 2 bases and J by 3 bases, with 26 bases between them. Germline-derived CDR1 and CDR2 are SGHRS and YFSETQ. The DNA for the CDR3 is TGCGCCAGCAGCTTTTTCCTAAGGAGGAGGGGGGCGACGAAAGAGACCCAGTACTTC. Its protein is CASSFFLRRRGATKETQYF.

This clonotype occurred many times. J is TRBJ2-1 and V is TRBV9; TRBD1 matches 9 bases. The V and J ends lost 4 bases and 8 bases, in that order; junction bases with no gene match: 4. CDR1 and CDR2 from the germline V gene are SGDLS and YYNGEE. The CDR3 runs to 13 residues. CDR3 region: CASSSRTGDEQFF. Written as DNA, the CDR3 is TGTGCCAGCAGCTCCCGGACAGGGGATGAGCAGTTCTTC.

There are a few counts of this clonotype. One junction end disagrees with the germline gene, perhaps due to a read error. The rearrangement links TRBV29-1 to TRBJ2-1; possibly TRBD1 for D (5 bases). The CDR3 spans 14 residues. The germline CDR1 and CDR2 sequences are SQVTM and ANQGSEA. The CDR3 region is CGVELQGWANEQFF. For the CDR3, the DNA is TGCGGCGTTGAGTTGCAGGGATGGGCAAATGAGCAGTTCTTC.